Detailed here is one T cell receptor beta chain. Other DNA sequences in this sample translate to the same CDR3. This sample stems from a study of blood T cell repertoires in COVID-19. Study context: Donors in the United States, Italy and Spain gave samples during acute or convalescent COVID-19. Sources were T cells, B-cell-depleted T cells, or PBMCs; the material itself was cDNA or gDNA.

V was clipped by 0 bases and J by 4 bases, with 10 bases between them. Germline CDR1 reads SGHTA; CDR2 reads FQGNSA. This CDR3 region has 15 residues. Authors' data handling: From reference gene primer amplification, estimates of nucleated cell counts were derived. TCRdb's copy holds only in-frame clones and misses some; the assay was immunoSEQ multiplex PCR. V and J calls and clone size come straight from that table; D and trimming were deduced from the DNA. The sample lists 130,000 to 150,000 clones, around 80% seen once, with roughly 8.6% in the top ten. The chain has TRBV7-2 and TRBJ2-1, with D possibly TRBD2 on 6 matching bases. The sample taken for sequencing was peripheral blood. The sequence was collected from a woman aged 80 or over in a cohort sampled during active or convalescent COVID-19. The chain's CDR3 is CASSLAGGFYNEQFF. The CDR3 coding sequence is TGTGCCAGCAGCTTAGCGGGGGGATTTTACAATGAGCAGTTCTTC.